This T cell receptor (beta chain) stems from a study of blood T cell repertoires in COVID-19. Assay: immunoSEQ multiplex PCR; the TCRdb copy retains only in-frame clones and omits some. The sample carries 110,000 or so clones, 70% to 80% recorded once. This CDR3 spans 14 amino acids. Trimming pared 6 bases from V and 1 base from J, leaving 15 bases between. The germline V gene has CDR1 GTSNPN and CDR2 SVGIG (reference sequence). Sequenced material: peripheral blood. This chain links TRBV30 with TRBJ1-1; TRBD1 is a possible D gene (6 bases). This sequence was found in a man aged 70-80 years with acute or convalescent COVID-19. This CDR3 reads CACSRGAGNTEAFF. In nucleotides, the CDR3 is TGTGCCTGCTCCCGGGGGGCAGGGAACACTGAAGCTTTCTTT. Combining the CDR3 with reference TRBV30 and TRBJ1-1 gives the whole variable domain SQTIHQWPATLVQPVGSPLSLECTVEGTSNPNLYWYRQAAGRGLQLLFYSVGIGQISSEVPQNLSASRPQDRQFILSSKKLLLSDSGFYLCACSRGAGNTEAFFGQGTRLTVV.